This T cell receptor (beta chain) was identified during a study of T cell changes during pregnancy in multiple sclerosis. In germline, CDR1 is MDHEN, CDR2 SYDVKM. The CDR3 contains 16 residues. Between the trimmed V and J ends, which lost 2 bases and 0 bases, there was a span of 11 bases. TCRdb's table, derived via immunoSEQ multiplex PCR, lists solely in-frame clones and lacks some. The repertoire has tens of thousands of clones, roughly 89% of them found once; the top ten carry over 2%. This clonotype was obtained from a female donor in good health, enrolled as a control in a pregnancy study. The chain links TRBV28 to TRBJ1-3; maybe TRBD1 (6 bases). Sequenced material: peripheral blood, taken in the third trimester of pregnancy. The CDR3 DNA reads TGTGCCAGCAGTTTAACGGGCAGGGGCTCTGGAAACACCATATATTTT. Amino acid sequence: CASSLTGRGSGNTIYF. Together with reference TRBV28 and TRBJ1-3, the CDR3 gives the full variable domain: DVKVTQSSRYLVKRTGEKVFLECVQDMDHENMFWYRQDPGLGLRLIYFSYDVKMKEKGDIPEGYSVSREKKERFSLILESASTNQTSMYLCASSLTGRGSGNTIYFGEGSWLTVV.